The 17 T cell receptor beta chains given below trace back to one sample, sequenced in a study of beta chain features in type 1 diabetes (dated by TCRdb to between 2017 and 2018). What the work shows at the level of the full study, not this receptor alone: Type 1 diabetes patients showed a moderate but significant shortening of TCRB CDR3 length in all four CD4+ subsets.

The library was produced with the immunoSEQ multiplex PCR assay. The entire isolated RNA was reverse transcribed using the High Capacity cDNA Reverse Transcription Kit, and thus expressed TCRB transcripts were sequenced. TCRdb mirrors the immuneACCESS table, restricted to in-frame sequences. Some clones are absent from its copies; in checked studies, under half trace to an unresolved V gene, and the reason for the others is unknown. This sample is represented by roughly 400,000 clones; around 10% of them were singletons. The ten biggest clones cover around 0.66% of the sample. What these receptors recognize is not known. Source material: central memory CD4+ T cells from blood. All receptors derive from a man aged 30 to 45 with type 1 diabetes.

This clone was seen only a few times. The CDR3 sequence is CASSNLDGNEQFF. CDR3 nucleotides: TGTGCCAGCAGCAACCTGGACGGCAATGAGCAGTTCTTC. The chain carries TRBV5-4 and TRBJ2-1; the D is unclear. This CDR3 comprises 13 residues. Germline-derived CDR1 and CDR2 are SGHNT and YYREEE (reference sequence). V was shortened by 4 bases and J by 6 bases, with 11 bases between the two germline ends.

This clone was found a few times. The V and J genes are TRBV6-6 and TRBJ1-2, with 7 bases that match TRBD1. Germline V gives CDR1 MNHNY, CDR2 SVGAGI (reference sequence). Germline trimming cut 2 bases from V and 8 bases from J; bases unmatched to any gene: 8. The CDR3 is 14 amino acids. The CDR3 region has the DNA TGTGCCAGCAGTTACCCTAAACAGGGGAGAGGCTACACCTTC. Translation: CASSYPKQGRGYTF.

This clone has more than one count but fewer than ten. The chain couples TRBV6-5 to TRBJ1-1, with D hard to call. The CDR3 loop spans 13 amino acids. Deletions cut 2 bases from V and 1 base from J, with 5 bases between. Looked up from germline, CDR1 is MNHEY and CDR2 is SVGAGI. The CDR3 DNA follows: TGTGCCAGCAGTTACCTAACGAACACTGAAGCTTTCTTT. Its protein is CASSYLTNTEAFF.

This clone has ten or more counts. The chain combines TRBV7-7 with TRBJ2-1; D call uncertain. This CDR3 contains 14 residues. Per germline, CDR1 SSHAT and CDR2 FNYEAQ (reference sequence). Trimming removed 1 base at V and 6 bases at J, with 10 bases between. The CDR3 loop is CASSLGVGINEQFF. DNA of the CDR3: TGTGCCAGCAGCTTAGGGGTAGGGATCAATGAGCAGTTCTTC.

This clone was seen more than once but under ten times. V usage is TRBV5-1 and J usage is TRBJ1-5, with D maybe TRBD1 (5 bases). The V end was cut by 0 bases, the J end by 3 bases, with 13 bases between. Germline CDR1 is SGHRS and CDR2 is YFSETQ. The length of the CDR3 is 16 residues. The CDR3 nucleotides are TGCGCCAGCAGCTTGGCCGGATTGACAGTCAATCAGCCCCAGCATTTT. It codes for CASSLAGLTVNQPQHF.

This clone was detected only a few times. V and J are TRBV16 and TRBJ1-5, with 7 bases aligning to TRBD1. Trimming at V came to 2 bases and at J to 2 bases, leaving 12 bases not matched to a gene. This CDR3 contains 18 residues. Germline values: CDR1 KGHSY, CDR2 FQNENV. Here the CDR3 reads CASSQSYLDRRGNQPQHF. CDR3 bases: TGTGCCAGCAGCCAAAGTTATTTGGACAGGAGGGGCAATCAGCCCCAGCATTTT.

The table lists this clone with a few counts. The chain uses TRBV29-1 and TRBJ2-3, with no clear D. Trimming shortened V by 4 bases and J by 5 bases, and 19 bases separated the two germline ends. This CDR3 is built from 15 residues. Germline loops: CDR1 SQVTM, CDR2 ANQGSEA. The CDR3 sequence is CSVGPDVMLGDTQYF. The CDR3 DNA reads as TGCAGCGTTGGGCCAGACGTAATGTTAGGAGATACGCAGTATTTT.

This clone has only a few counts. CDR3 region: CSVEGRSEAFF. DNA for the CDR3: TGCAGCGTTGAAGGCAGGTCTGAAGCTTTCTTT. This rearrangement joins TRBV29-1 to TRBJ1-1; D not resolved. Germline CDR1 is SQVTM and CDR2 is ANQGSEA. The CDR3 has 11 residues. Trimming pared 1 base from V and 6 bases from J, leaving 6 bases between.

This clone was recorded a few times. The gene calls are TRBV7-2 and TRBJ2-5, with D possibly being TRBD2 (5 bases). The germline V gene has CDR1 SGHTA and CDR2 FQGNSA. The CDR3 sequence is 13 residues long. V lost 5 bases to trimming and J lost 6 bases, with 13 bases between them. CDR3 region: CASSPGEEQTQYF. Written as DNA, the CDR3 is TGTGCCAGCAGCCCCGGGGAAGAGCAGACCCAGTACTTC.

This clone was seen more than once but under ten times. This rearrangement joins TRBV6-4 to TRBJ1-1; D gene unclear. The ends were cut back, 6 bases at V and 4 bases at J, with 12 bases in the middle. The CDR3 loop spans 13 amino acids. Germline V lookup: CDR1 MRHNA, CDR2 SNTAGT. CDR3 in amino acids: CASSAAIGTEAFF. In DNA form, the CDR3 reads TGTGCCAGCAGCGCCGCCATCGGCACTGAAGCTTTCTTT.

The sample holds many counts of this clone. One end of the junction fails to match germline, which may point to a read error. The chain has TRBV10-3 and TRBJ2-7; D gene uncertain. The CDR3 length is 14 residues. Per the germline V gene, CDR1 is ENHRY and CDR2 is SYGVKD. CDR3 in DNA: TGTGCCAGCAGTTACTCGAGGTCTACCCGCGAGCAGTACTTC. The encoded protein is CASSYSRSTREQYF.

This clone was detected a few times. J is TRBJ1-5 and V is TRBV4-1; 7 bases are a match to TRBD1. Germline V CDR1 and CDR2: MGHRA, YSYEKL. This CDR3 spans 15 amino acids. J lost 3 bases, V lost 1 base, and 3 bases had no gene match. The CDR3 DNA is TGCGCCAGCAGCCAAGGGACAGGTCCCAATCAGCCCCAGCATTTT. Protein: CASSQGTGPNQPQHF.

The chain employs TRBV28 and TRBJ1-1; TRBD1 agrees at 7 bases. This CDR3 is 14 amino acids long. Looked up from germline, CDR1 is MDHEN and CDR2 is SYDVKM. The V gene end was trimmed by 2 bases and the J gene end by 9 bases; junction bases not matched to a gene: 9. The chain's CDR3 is CASSLGSRGGQAFF. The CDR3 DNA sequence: TGTGCCAGCAGTTTAGGGAGTAGAGGGGGCCAAGCTTTCTTT. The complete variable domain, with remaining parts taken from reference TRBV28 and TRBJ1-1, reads DVKVTQSSRYLVKRTGEKVFLECVQDMDHENMFWYRQDPGLGLRLIYFSYDVKMKEKGDIPEGYSVSREKKERFSLILESASTNQTSMYLCASSLGSRGGQAFFGQGTRLTVV.

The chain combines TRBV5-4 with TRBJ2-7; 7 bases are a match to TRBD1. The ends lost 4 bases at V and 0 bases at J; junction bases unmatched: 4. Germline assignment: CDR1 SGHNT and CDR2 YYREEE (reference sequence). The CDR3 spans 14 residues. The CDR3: CASSRQGSSYEQYF. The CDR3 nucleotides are TGTGCCAGCAGCCGACAGGGTAGCTCCTACGAGCAGTACTTC.

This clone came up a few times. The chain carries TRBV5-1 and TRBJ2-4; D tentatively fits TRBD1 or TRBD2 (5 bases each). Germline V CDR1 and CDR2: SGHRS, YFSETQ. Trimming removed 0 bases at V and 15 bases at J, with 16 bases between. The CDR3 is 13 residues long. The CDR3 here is CASSLEAGTLAYF. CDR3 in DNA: TGCGCCAGCAGCTTGGAGGCCGGGACCTTAGCGTACTTC.

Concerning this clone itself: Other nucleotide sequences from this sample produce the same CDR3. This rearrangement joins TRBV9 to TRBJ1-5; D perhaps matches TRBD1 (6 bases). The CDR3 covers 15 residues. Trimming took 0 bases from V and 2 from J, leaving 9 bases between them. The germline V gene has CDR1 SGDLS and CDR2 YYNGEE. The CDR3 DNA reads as TGTGCCAGCAGCGTAGGGGCAGGGGGCAATCAGCCCCAGCATTTT. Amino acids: CASSVGAGGNQPQHF.

CDR3 protein: CASSQDVGGAGTQYF. The CDR3 coding sequence is TGCGCCAGCAGCCAAGACGTCGGGGGGGCGGGTACGCAGTATTTT. The rearrangement uses TRBV4-3 and TRBJ2-3; 8 bases fit TRBD2. Trimming at V came to 0 bases and at J to 8 bases, leaving 7 bases not matched to a gene. From germline, CDR1 is LGHNA and CDR2 YSLEER. The CDR3 contains 15 residues.